This T cell receptor beta chain was found in a study of cytomegalovirus exposure and HLA in healthy donors. As for the study in general: Under 85% of 300 to 450 genotyped donors fell in the Caucasian-associated ancestry cluster.

Germline CDR1 reads LGHNA; CDR2 reads YSLEER. V trimming: 1 base; J trimming: 5 bases; junction bases outside the gene matches: 9. The CDR3 spans 17 residues. PCR employed 60 Vbeta and 13 Jbeta primers. Sequencing was performed with immunoSEQ multiplex PCR; in TCRdb, only in-frame clones are kept and a portion is missing. Of some 170,000 clones listed, roughly 76% are singletons. As for this clone: No antigen is known for it.

Findings of the study overall: Sequencing likely produced, as an artifact, a cluster of highly shared sequence variants. Earlier analysis looked at TCR beta V segments, and most were productive about 87% or about 30% of the time. A later analysis linked a missense DCLRE1C variant to TCR beta V- and J-gene trimming.

Sequencing was done on a sample of PBMCs. The sequence derives from a woman under 30 in good health and CMV-seropositive. The V and J genes are TRBV4-3 and TRBJ2-1; TRBD2 aligns across 9 bases. This chain's CDR3 is CASSQATGTSTNNEQFF. DNA for the CDR3: TGCGCCAGCAGCCAAGCAACCGGGACTAGCACGAACAATGAGCAGTTCTTC.